This TCR beta chain was retrieved from a study of spatial heterogeneity in lung cancer. The CDR3 runs to 16 residues. Germline lookup yields CDR1 KGHDR and CDR2 SFDVKD. V was cut by 3 bases and J by 0 bases, with 10 bases left in between. From the 5' RACE reads, TCRdb called clonotypes with MiXCR, one entry per CDR3 protein. The table has fewer than 65,000 distinct CDR3 sequences, approximately 6.3% seen once; the top ten hold roughly 14%. Many counts were recorded for this clonotype. Time point of the sample: sample taken at primary tumor resection. 55 to 80 TRACERx patients with early, untreated non-small cell lung cancer donated samples.

The chain joins TRBV24-1 to TRBJ1-4; D remains ambiguous. The sample here was PBMCs, taken at surgery. The clonotype was recovered from a female donor with early-stage non-small cell lung cancer. Here the CDR3 reads CATSDPGTATNEKLFF. In DNA, the CDR3 is TGTGCCACCAGTGATCCGGGAACCGCAACTAATGAAAAACTGTTTTTT.